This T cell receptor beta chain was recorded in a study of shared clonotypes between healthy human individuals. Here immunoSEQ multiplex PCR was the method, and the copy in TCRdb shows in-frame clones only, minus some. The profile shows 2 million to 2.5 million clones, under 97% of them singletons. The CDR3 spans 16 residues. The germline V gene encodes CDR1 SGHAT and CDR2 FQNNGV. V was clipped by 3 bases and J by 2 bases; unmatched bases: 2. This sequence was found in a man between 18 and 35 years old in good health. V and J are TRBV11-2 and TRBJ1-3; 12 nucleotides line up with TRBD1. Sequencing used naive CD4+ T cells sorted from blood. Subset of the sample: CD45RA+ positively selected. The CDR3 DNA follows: TGTGCCAGCAGCTTCCGGGACAGGGGGCCTGGAAACACCATATATTTT. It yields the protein CASSFRDRGPGNTIYF.